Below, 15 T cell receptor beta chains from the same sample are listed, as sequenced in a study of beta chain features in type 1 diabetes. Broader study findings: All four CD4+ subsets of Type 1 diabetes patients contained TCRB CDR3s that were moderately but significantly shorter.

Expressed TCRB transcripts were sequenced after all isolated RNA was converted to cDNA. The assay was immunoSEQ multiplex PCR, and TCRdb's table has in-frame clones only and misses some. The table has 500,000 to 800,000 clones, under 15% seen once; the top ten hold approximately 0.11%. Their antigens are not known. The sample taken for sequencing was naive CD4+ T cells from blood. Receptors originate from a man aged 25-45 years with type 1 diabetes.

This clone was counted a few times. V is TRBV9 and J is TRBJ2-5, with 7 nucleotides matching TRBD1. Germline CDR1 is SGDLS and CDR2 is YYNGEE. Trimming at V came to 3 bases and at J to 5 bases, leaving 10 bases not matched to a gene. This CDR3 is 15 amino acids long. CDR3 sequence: CASSATGVQLETQYF. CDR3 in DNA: TGTGCCAGCAGCGCTACAGGGGTTCAGTTGGAGACCCAGTACTTC. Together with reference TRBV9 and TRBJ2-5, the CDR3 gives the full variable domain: DSGVTQTPKHLITATGQRVTLRCSPRSGDLSVYWYQQSLDQGLQFLIQYYNGEERAKGNILERFSAQQFPDLHSELNLSSLELGDSALYFCASSATGVQLETQYFGPGTRLLVL.

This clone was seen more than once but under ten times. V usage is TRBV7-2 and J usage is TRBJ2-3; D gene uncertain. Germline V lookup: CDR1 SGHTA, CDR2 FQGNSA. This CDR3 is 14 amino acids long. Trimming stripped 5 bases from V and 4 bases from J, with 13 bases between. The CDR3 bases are TGTGCCAGCAGCCCCCGGGCCCGGGCAGATACGCAGTATTTT. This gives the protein CASSPRARADTQYF. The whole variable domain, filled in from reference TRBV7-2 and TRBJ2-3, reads GAGVSQSPSNKVTEKGKDVELRCDPISGHTALYWYRQSLGQGLEFLIYFQGNSAPDKSGLPSDRFSAERTGGSVSTLTIQRTQQEDSAVYLCASSPRARADTQYFGPGTRLTVL.

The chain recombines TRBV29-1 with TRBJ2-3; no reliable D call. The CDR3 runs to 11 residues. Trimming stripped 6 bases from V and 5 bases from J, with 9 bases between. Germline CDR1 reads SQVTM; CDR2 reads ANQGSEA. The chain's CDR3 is CSVRLEDTQYF. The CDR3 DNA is TGCAGCGTCCGCCTGGAAGATACGCAGTATTTT.

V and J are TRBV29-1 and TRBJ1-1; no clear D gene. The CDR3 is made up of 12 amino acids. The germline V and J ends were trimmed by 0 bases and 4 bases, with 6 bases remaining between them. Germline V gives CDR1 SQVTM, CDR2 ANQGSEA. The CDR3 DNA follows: TGCAGCGTTGAAGAGGTGCGCACTGAAGCTTTCTTT. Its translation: CSVEEVRTEAFF.

The CDR3 nucleotides are TGTGCCAGCAGTTCGACATTAGGGAGCTCCTACAATGAGCAGTTCTTC. It codes for CASSSTLGSSYNEQFF. This chain links TRBV7-9 with TRBJ2-1, with D perhaps matching TRBD2 (5 bases). This CDR3 is built from 16 residues. The germline V gene encodes CDR1 SEHNR and CDR2 FQNEAQ (reference sequence). V shed 6 bases and J shed 0 bases, with 15 bases lying between them.

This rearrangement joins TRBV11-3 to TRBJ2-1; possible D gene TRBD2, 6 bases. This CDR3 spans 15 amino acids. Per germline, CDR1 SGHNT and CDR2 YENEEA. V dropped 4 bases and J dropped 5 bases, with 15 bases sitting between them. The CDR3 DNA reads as TGTGCCAGCAGCTCCGGGACTCAACTTGACAATGAGCAGTTCTTC. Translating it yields CASSSGTQLDNEQFF.

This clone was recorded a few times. The CDR3 loop is CASSFGDRGSPLHF. The CDR3, as DNA: TGTGCCAGCAGCTTTGGGGACAGGGGTTCACCCCTCCACTTT. This sequence joins TRBV5-4 and TRBJ1-6, with 10 bases that match TRBD1. Unmatched junction bases numbered 2, after V lost 2 bases and J lost 9 bases. In germline, CDR1 is SGHNT, CDR2 YYREEE (reference sequence). This CDR3 has 14 residues.

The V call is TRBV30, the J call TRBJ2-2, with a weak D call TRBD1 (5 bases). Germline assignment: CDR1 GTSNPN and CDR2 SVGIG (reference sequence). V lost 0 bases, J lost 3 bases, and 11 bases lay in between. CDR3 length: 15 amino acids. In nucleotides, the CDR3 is TGTGCCTGGAGTGTGTGGGGCACGGACACCGGGGAGCTGTTTTTT. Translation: CAWSVWGTDTGELFF.

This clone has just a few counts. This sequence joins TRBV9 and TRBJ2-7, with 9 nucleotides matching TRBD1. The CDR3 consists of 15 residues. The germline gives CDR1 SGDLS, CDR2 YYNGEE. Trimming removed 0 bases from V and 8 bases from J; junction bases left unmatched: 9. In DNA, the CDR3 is TGTGCCAGCAGCGTAGGGGACAGGGATGTGCCTAAGCAGTACTTC. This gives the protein CASSVGDRDVPKQYF.

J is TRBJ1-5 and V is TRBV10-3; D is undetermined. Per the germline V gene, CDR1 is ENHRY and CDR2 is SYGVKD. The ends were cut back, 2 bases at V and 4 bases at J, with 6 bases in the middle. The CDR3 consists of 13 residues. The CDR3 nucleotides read TGTGCCATCAGTGAGGCAGATAATCAGCCCCAGCATTTT. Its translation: CAISEADNQPQHF.

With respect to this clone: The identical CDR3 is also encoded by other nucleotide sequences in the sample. CDR3 bases: TGCAGCGTAGGGGGCTCCTACAATGAGCAGTTCTTC. Residues: CSVGGSYNEQFF. This chain joins TRBV29-1 and TRBJ2-1, with D maybe TRBD1 (6 bases). Per the germline V gene, CDR1 is SQVTM and CDR2 is ANQGSEA. The CDR3 contains 12 residues. V was trimmed by 6 bases and J by 0 bases, leaving 6 bases between them.

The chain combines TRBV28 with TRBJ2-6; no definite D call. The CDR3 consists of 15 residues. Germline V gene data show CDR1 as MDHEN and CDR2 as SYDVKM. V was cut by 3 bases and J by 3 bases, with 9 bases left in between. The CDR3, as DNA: TGTGCCAGCAGTTTCCACGGGTTTGGGGCCAACGTCCTGACTTTC. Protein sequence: CASSFHGFGANVLTF.

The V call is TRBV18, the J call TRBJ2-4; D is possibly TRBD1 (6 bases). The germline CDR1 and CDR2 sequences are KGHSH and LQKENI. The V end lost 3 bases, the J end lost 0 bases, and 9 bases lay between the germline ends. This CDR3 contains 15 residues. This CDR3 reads CASSPDSLAKNIQYF. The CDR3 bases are TGTGCCAGCTCACCGGACAGCTTAGCCAAAAACATTCAGTACTTC.

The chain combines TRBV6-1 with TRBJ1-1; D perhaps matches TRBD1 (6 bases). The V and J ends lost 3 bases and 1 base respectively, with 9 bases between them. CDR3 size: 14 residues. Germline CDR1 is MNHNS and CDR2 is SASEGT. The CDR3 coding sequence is TGTGCCAGCAGTGACAGGGGCGGGAACACTGAAGCTTTCTTT. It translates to CASSDRGGNTEAFF.

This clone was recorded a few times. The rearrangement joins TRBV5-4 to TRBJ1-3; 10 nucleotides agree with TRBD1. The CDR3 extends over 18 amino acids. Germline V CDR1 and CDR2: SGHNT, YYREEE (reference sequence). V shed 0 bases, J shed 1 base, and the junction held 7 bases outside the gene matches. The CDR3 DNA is TGTGCCAGCAGCTTGGCTGGGACAGGGGCTTTATCTGGAAACACCATATATTTT. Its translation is CASSLAGTGALSGNTIYF. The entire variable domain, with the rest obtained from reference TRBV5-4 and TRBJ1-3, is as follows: ETGVTQSPTHLIKTRGQQVTLRCSSQSGHNTVSWYQQALGQGPQFIFQYYREEENGRGNFPPRFSGLQFPNYSSELNVNALELDDSALYLCASSLAGTGALSGNTIYFGEGSWLTVV.